The 22 T cell receptor beta chains given below trace back to one sample, sequenced in a study of prognosis after radiotherapy for stage I lung cancer (dated by TCRdb to the early 2020s). Sequencing relied on an Illumina HiSeq 3000. Two rounds of multiplex PCR on genomic DNA were used to amplify the TCR beta CDR3 region. In the first PCR round, primers specific to each TRBV and TRBJ gene were used, and the primer sequences were filed in Chinese patent CN105087789A. TCRdb reworked the public reads: Q25 trimming with fastp, MiXCR clone assembly, productive beta chains retained. For every CDR3 protein sequence, its rows merge into one entry that carries the most common genes and DNA. Here the sample has under 25,000 distinct CDR3 sequences; 50% occur a single time. The top ten hold less than 35% of the sample. Here the sequenced sample was PBMCs, taken before or after stereotactic body radiation therapy (not recorded which). The receptors were gathered from a donor over 45 with non-small cell lung cancer.

Concerning this clonotype: This sequence may be a read error, since a much larger clone differs from it by one base. The gene calls are TRBV10-3 and TRBJ2-2; TRBD2 aligns across 7 bases. This CDR3 contains 15 residues. Germline assignment: CDR1 ENHRY and CDR2 SYGVKD. V trimming: 5 bases; J trimming: 7 bases; junction bases outside the gene matches: 10. The CDR3 is CAISTPSGNIGELFF. CDR3 sequence (DNA): TGTGCCATCAGTACCCCCAGCGGGAATATCGGGGAGCTGTTTTTT.

The chain recombines TRBV6-2 or TRBV6-3 with TRBJ2-7, with D possibly matching TRBD1 (6 bases). V was shortened by 5 bases and J by 4 bases, with 15 bases between the two germline ends. The CDR3 is made up of 14 amino acids. Germline CDR1 MNHEY, CDR2 SVGEGT. The CDR3 DNA is TGTGCCAGCAGTATACAGGGTCGGGTATACGAGCAGTACTTC. It yields the protein CASSIQGRVYEQYF.

V usage is TRBV6-2 or TRBV6-3 and J usage is TRBJ2-7; no reliable D call. Trimming removed 8 bases from V and 3 bases from J, with 11 bases in between. The CDR3 is 12 amino acids. CDR1 and CDR2 (germline): MNHEY, SVGEGT. CDR3 bases: TGTGCCAGCGGGCGGATTAGCTACGAGCAGTACTTC. This translates into CASGRISYEQYF.

Many counts were recorded for this clonotype. The V and J genes are TRBV3-1 and TRBJ2-2; 8 bases fit TRBD2. Germline CDR1 LGHDT, CDR2 YNNKEL (reference sequence). The trim removed 1 base at V and 0 bases at J, leaving 10 bases unmatched. The CDR3 consists of 19 residues. CDR3 amino acids: CASSQGLVSGITNTGELFF. DNA of the CDR3: TGTGCCAGCAGCCAAGGTCTTGTTAGCGGGATAACGAACACCGGGGAGCTGTTTTTT. Combining the CDR3 with reference TRBV3-1 and TRBJ2-2 gives the whole variable domain DTAVSQTPKYLVTQMGNDKSIKCEQNLGHDTMYWYKQDSKKFLKIMFSYNNKELIINETVPNRFSPKSPDKAHLNLHINSLELGDSAVYFCASSQGLVSGITNTGELFFGEGSRLTVL.

Comment on this clonotype: This likely reflects a read error, since a far larger clone is one base away. The gene calls are TRBV6-5 and TRBJ2-7, with D unresolved. Germline V gene lookup returns CDR1 MNHEY and CDR2 SVGAGI. Trimming left V 8 bases short and J 2 bases short, with 13 bases between. The CDR3 is 13 amino acids. CDR3 residues: CASSVIPPYEQYF. CDR3 coding DNA: TGTGCCAGCTCCGTGATTCCTCCCTACGAGCAGTACTTC.

This rearrangement joins TRBV11-1 to TRBJ2-1; 9 positions agree with TRBD2. V lost 5 bases and J lost 3; bases outside the gene matches: 8. From germline, CDR1 is SGHAT and CDR2 FQDESV (reference sequence). The CDR3 runs 16 residues. As DNA, the CDR3 is TGTGCCAGCAGCACAGTAGCGGGAGTAGGCTACAATGAGCAGTTCTTC. It encodes CASSTVAGVGYNEQFF.

As regards this clonotype: A read error is the likely source, as a far larger clone sits one nucleotide away. The chain is built from TRBV7-9 and TRBJ2-1; 10 bases match TRBD2. Germline V CDR1 and CDR2: SEHNR, FQNEAQ (reference sequence). The CDR3 has 18 residues. The CDR3 region is CASILGFATSGLYNEQFF. The CDR3 nucleotides read TGTGCCAGCATCTTAGGCTTTGCGACTAGCGGGTTATACAATGAGCAGTTCTTC.

Concerning this clonotype itself: This may be a read error, as it is one base from a much larger clone. The chain has TRBV11-1 and TRBJ2-7, with D perhaps matching TRBD1 or TRBD2 (5 bases each). The CDR3 length is 13 residues. Germline values: CDR1 SGHAT, CDR2 FQDESV (reference sequence). The CDR3 here is CASSLRAGDEHYF. In DNA form, the CDR3 reads TGTGCCAGCAGCTTAAGGGCTGGGGACGAGCATTACTTC.

About this clonotype: A much larger clonotype is one base distant, so this may be a read error. The chain is built from TRBV10-2 and TRBJ1-5; D is unresolved. From germline, CDR1 is WSHSY and CDR2 SAAADI. The CDR3 extends over 14 amino acids. The ends were cut back, 3 bases at V and 9 bases at J, with 15 bases in the middle. CDR3: CASSELGSEWPQHF. The CDR3 nucleotides are TGCGCCAGCAGTGAATTAGGGTCTGAGTGGCCCCAGCATTTT.

This clonotype was counted at least ten times. The chain carries TRBV5-4 and TRBJ2-4; the D is unclear. Trimming removed 3 bases at V and 11 bases at J, with 15 bases between. The CDR3 contains 13 residues. The germline gives CDR1 SGHNT, CDR2 YYREEE (reference sequence). This CDR3 reads CASSSNTNDVQYF. The CDR3 DNA follows: TGTGCCAGCAGCTCTAACACGAACGACGTTCAGTACTTC.

In its sample, this clonotype ranks as medium-sized. The V call is TRBV11-2, the J call TRBJ2-2, with 7 bases that match TRBD1. The junction had 8 bases not matched to a gene; V was cut back by 7 bases and J by 6 bases. CDR1 and CDR2 from the germline V gene are SGHAT and FQNNGV. CDR3 length: 14 amino acids. The CDR3 loop reads CASNSNRGAGELFF. The CDR3 nucleotides are TGTGCCAGCAACTCGAACAGGGGCGCCGGGGAGCTGTTTTTT.

This clonotype counts as medium-sized. The chain combines TRBV6-2 or TRBV6-3 with TRBJ1-3; D call uncertain. Per germline, CDR1 MNHEY and CDR2 SVGEGT. V was shortened by 5 bases and J by 0 bases, with 11 bases between the two germline ends. The CDR3 consists of 15 residues. CDR3 amino acids: CASSEDGSSGNTIYF. The CDR3 coding sequence is TGTGCCAGCAGTGAGGACGGCAGCTCTGGAAACACCATATATTTT.

There are many counts of this clonotype. The chain combines TRBV15 with TRBJ2-5; D possibly corresponds to TRBD2 (6 bases). CDR3 length equals 15 residues. Germline loops: CDR1 LNHNV, CDR2 YYDKDF (reference sequence). V was cut by 5 bases and J by 3 bases, with 16 bases left in between. The CDR3 nucleotides read TGTGCCACCAGCGGAAGTACGGGACTTGAAGAGACCCAGTACTTC. This sequence encodes CATSGSTGLEETQYF.

V usage is TRBV7-9 and J usage is TRBJ1-3; 7 nucleotides agree with TRBD1. The CDR3 sequence is 13 residues long. J lost 4 bases, V lost 4 bases, and 1 base had no gene match. CDR1 and CDR2 (germline): SEHNR, FQNEAQ (reference sequence). Here the CDR3 reads CASSWGQGNTIYF. DNA for the CDR3: TGTGCCAGCAGCTGGGGACAGGGAAACACCATATATTTT.

Of note for this clonotype: One base separates it from a far larger clone, so it is likely a read error. The rearrangement links TRBV6-4 to TRBJ1-6; tentatively, D is TRBD1 (6 bases). CDR3 size: 18 residues. Per germline, CDR1 MRHNA and CDR2 SNTAGT. CDR3 sequence: CASSYSGVWGAENSPLHF. CDR3 sequence (DNA): TGTGCCAGCAGTTACTCAGGGGTATGGGGCGCGGAGAATTCACCCCTCCACTTT.

This clonotype was detected many times. The rearrangement uses TRBV6-2 or TRBV6-3 and TRBJ2-1, with TRBD2 matching over 7 bases. In germline, CDR1 is MNHEY, CDR2 SVGEGT. This CDR3 is built from 14 residues. Unmatched junction bases numbered 7, after V lost 7 bases and J lost 4 bases. CDR3 in DNA: TGTGCCAGCAAGGGCGGGAGCGGGTACAATGAGCAGTTCTTC. Translating gives CASKGGSGYNEQFF.

This clonotype appeared a few times. The chain has TRBV10-1 and TRBJ2-7, with TRBD1 matching over 10 bases. The germline V gene has CDR1 WNHNN and CDR2 SYGVQD (reference sequence). The CDR3 is made up of 15 amino acids. Trimming took 5 bases from V and 5 from J; bases not matched to a gene: 9. In DNA, the CDR3 is TGCGCCAGCAGTCCTCGGTCAGGACAGGGGGACGAGCAGTACTTC. Its protein product is CASSPRSGQGDEQYF.

This clonotype is termed medium-sized. The chain carries TRBV19 and TRBJ1-5, with TRBD1 matching over 8 bases. Germline CDR1 LNHDA, CDR2 SQIVND (reference sequence). V dropped 8 bases and J dropped 11; count of bases not matched to a gene: 11. The CDR3 has 13 amino acids. CDR3 sequence reads: CASGQGWMGAQHF. The CDR3 DNA sequence: TGTGCCAGTGGACAGGGTTGGATGGGAGCCCAGCATTTT.

This chain links TRBV28 with TRBJ2-1, with 13 nucleotides matching TRBD2. V lost 6 bases to trimming and J lost 10 bases; unmatched junction nucleotides: 6. The CDR3 consists of 14 residues. Germline V gene lookup returns CDR1 MDHEN and CDR2 SYDVKM. CDR3 amino acids: CASSRLAGGEEQFF. Here the CDR3 DNA reads TGTGCCAGCAGCCGACTAGCGGGGGGAGAAGAGCAGTTCTTC.

In its sample, this clonotype was seen once. The chain combines TRBV12-3 or TRBV12-4 with TRBJ2-7, with 8 bases that match TRBD2. The V gene end was trimmed by 3 bases and the J gene end by 1 base; junction bases not matched to a gene: 2. The CDR3 extends over 14 amino acids. CDR3 protein: CASSFGGRSYEQYF. As DNA, the CDR3 is TGTGCCAGCAGTTTTGGCGGGAGGTCCTACGAGCAGTACTTC.

The chain links TRBV11-2 to TRBJ2-1; a possible D gene is TRBD2 (5 bases). Germline assignment: CDR1 SGHAT and CDR2 FQNNGV. V shed 4 bases and J shed 2 bases, with 18 bases lying between them. CDR3 size: 17 residues. CDR3 loop: CASSYRLTIGAYNEQFF. The CDR3 DNA is TGTGCCAGCAGCTACCGTCTGACTATCGGGGCCTACAATGAGCAGTTCTTC.

This clonotype has ten or more counts. The V gene is TRBV6-2 or TRBV6-3, the J gene TRBJ2-4; TRBD1 agrees at 8 bases. The CDR3 length is 17 residues. Trimming removed 3 bases from V and 0 bases from J; junction bases left unmatched: 7. The germline CDR1 and CDR2 sequences are MNHEY and SVGEGT. This CDR3 is CASSYGTGGLAKNIQYF. CDR3 sequence (DNA): TGTGCCAGCAGTTATGGAACAGGGGGTCTAGCCAAAAACATTCAGTACTTC.